The 32 T cell receptor beta chains below were found in one sample sequenced in a study of CXCR3-negative and CXCR3-positive naive CD8 T cells. The method, 5' RACE with UMI labels, was used to prepare the TRB cDNA libraries. Using the 5' RACE reads, TCRdb records one entry per CDR3 protein without DNA. The sample totals approximately 40,000 distinct CDR3 sequences. Sequenced sample: memory CD8+ T cells from blood. The receptors were gathered from a human donor in good health. Some clones in this sample may be carry-over from other donors' samples.

This chain joins TRBV28 and TRBJ2-5; checking the TCRdb D call of TRBD2 is not possible without DNA. This CDR3 comprises 14 residues. Germline CDR1 reads MDHEN; CDR2 reads SYDVKM. The CDR3 protein is CASSPRLAHNEQFF.

The chain employs TRBV6-2 or TRBV6-3 and TRBJ1-2; TCRdb proposes TRBD1, but this gene call is untestable without DNA. CDR3 length: 14 residues. Germline V CDR1 and CDR2: MNHEY, SVGEGT. CDR3 loop: CASSPTGEAYGYTF.

The chain couples TRBV5-1 to TRBJ2-7. This CDR3 is built from 13 residues. From germline, CDR1 is SGHRS and CDR2 YFSETQ. The CDR3 sequence: CASSFSRSYEQYF.

The gene calls are TRBV27 and TRBJ1-4; as DNA is missing, the TRBD1 call by TCRdb cannot be tested. Germline V gene sequence: CDR1 MNHEY, CDR2 SMNVEV (reference sequence). The CDR3 extends over 17 amino acids. CDR3 sequence reads: CASSLAPPGMTNEKLFF.

This clonotype ranks as medium-sized in terms of frequency. The chain has TRBV29-1 and TRBJ2-3. The CDR3 length is 14 residues. Germline values: CDR1 SQVTM, CDR2 ANQGSEA. CDR3 residues: CSANEYLSTDTQYF.

The gene calls are TRBV7-6 and TRBJ2-1; absent DNA, TCRdb's TRBD1 call cannot be checked. This CDR3 has 11 amino acids. Germline CDR1 reads SGHVS; CDR2 reads FNYEAQ. This CDR3 is CASGWGAEQFF.

The J gene is TRBJ1-1, the V gene TRBV7-9. The CDR3 is 13 amino acids. Germline lookup yields CDR1 SEHNR and CDR2 FQNEAQ (reference sequence). CDR3 protein: CASSLEDNTEAFF. The whole variable domain, filled in from reference TRBV7-9 and TRBJ1-1, reads DTGVSQNPRHKITKRGQNVTFRCDPISEHNRLYWYRQTLGQGPEFLTYFQNEAQLEKSRLLSDRFSAERPKGSFSTLEIQRTEQGDSAMYLCASSLEDNTEAFFGQGTRLTVV.

This chain's CDR3 is CASSYGPGIYGYTF. The V gene is TRBV6-2 or TRBV6-3, the J gene TRBJ1-2; absent DNA, TCRdb's TRBD1 call cannot be checked. The germline V gene has CDR1 MNHEY and CDR2 SVGEGT. CDR3 size: 14 residues.

The chain recombines TRBV29-1 with TRBJ1-5; absent DNA, TCRdb's TRBD1 call cannot be checked. The CDR3 loop spans 12 amino acids. Germline V gene data show CDR1 as SQVTM and CDR2 as ANQGSEA. The CDR3 loop reads CSGLGGLKPQHF.

The chain is built from TRBV2 and TRBJ2-6; TCRdb proposes TRBD1, but this gene call is untestable without DNA. Germline V CDR1 and CDR2: SNHLY, FYNNEI. The CDR3 is made up of 16 amino acids. CDR3 protein: CASSDSDIAGANVLTF.

The rearrangement links TRBV29-1 to TRBJ2-7; the D call of TRBD1 rests on TCRdb alone, since no DNA is present to check it. The length of the CDR3 is 13 residues. Germline lookup yields CDR1 SQVTM and CDR2 ANQGSEA. The CDR3 is CSVEESRGDEQYF.

V and J are TRBV6-2 or TRBV6-3 and TRBJ2-6. The CDR3 has 14 residues. Germline V gene data show CDR1 as MNHEY and CDR2 as SVGEGT. This chain's CDR3 is CASSYGSGANVLTF.

V gene TRBV15 combines with J gene TRBJ2-1; the D call from TCRdb, TRBD1, cannot be confirmed without DNA. Germline V CDR1 and CDR2: LNHNV, YYDKDF (reference sequence). The CDR3 has 15 residues. CDR3 loop: CATSFRDRANNEQFF.

The chain is built from TRBV20-1 and TRBJ2-1; TCRdb reports TRBD1, a call that lacks DNA to check it against. The CDR3 sequence is 12 residues long. CDR1 and CDR2 (germline): DFQATT, SNEGSKA (reference sequence). This CDR3 reads CSATPGGYEQFF.

Considering frequency, this clonotype is medium-sized. The CDR3 is CASTGSEREAFF. J is TRBJ1-1 and V is TRBV2. There are 12 residues in the CDR3. CDR1 and CDR2 from the germline V gene are SNHLY and FYNNEI.

V usage is TRBV7-9 and J usage is TRBJ2-7; lacking DNA, the TRBD1 call made by TCRdb goes unchecked. The CDR3 runs 15 residues. CDR1 SEHNR and CDR2 FQNEAQ come from the germline V gene (reference sequence). CDR3 sequence: CASSWGGQGPYEQYF.

This CDR3 is CASSPAVLWRADTQYF. The chain couples TRBV28 to TRBJ2-3. The CDR3 has 16 residues. Germline V CDR1 and CDR2: MDHEN, SYDVKM.

The chain uses TRBV25-1 and TRBJ2-1; as DNA is missing, the TRBD1 call by TCRdb cannot be tested. CDR1 and CDR2 from the germline V gene are MGHDK and SYGVNS. This CDR3 is 15 amino acids long. CDR3: CASSEEGASIFDTFF. The whole variable domain, filled in from reference TRBV25-1 and TRBJ2-1, reads EADIYQTPRYLVIGTGKKITLECSQTMGHDKMYWYQQDPGMELHLIHYSYGVNSTEKGDLSSESTVSRIRTEHFPLTLESARPSHTSQYLCASSEEGASIFDTFFGPGTRLTVL.

This chain uses TRBV12-3 or TRBV12-4 with TRBJ2-7; with no DNA, the TCRdb D assignment of TRBD1 cannot be verified. This CDR3 contains 12 residues. CDR3 loop: CASSLVGGLQYF.

The V gene is TRBV2, the J gene TRBJ2-7; checking the TCRdb D call of TRBD1 is not possible without DNA. Germline V gives CDR1 SNHLY, CDR2 FYNNEI. CDR3 length: 16 amino acids. The CDR3 reads CASSYPRDPSSYEQYF.

The V and J genes are TRBV29-1 and TRBJ1-4; the TCRdb D gene call, TRBD1, has no DNA to confirm it. The CDR3 has 18 residues. Germline lookup yields CDR1 SQVTM and CDR2 ANQGSEA. The CDR3 protein is CSVEVGQGASILGEKLFF.

V and J are TRBV5-1 and TRBJ2-5; TCRdb designates TRBD1, a call that cannot be tested without DNA. CDR3 length: 12 amino acids. The germline V gene has CDR1 SGHRS and CDR2 YFSETQ. The CDR3: CASSLQGETQYF.

The V gene is TRBV6-5, the J gene TRBJ2-7. The CDR3 is 15 amino acids. The germline CDR1 and CDR2 sequences are MNHEY and SVGAGI. This CDR3 is CATSPTPKSTYEQYF.

J is TRBJ1-2 and V is TRBV20-1; the TRBD1 assignment by TCRdb is unverifiable without DNA. The CDR3 consists of 14 residues. Germline CDR1 DFQATT, CDR2 SNEGSKA (reference sequence). CDR3 amino acids: CSARDYDSYYGYTF.

The CDR3 spells CASSVWGTIGETQYF. The V call is TRBV9, the J call TRBJ2-5; TCRdb returns TRBD1, unconfirmable since there is no DNA. CDR1 and CDR2 (germline): SGDLS, YYNGEE. This CDR3 is built from 15 residues. Drawing the rest from reference TRBV9 and TRBJ2-5, the complete variable domain is DSGVTQTPKHLITATGQRVTLRCSPRSGDLSVYWYQQSLDQGLQFLIQYYNGEERAKGNILERFSAQQFPDLHSELNLSSLELGDSALYFCASSVWGTIGETQYFGPGTRLLVL.

This chain uses TRBV29-1 with TRBJ2-1; the D call from TCRdb, TRBD1, cannot be confirmed without DNA. The length of the CDR3 is 13 residues. Germline V gene lookup returns CDR1 SQVTM and CDR2 ANQGSEA. This CDR3 reads CSVDLTGAGEQFF.

The rearrangement links TRBV7-9 to TRBJ1-5; TCRdb's D call of TRBD1 is untestable without DNA. The CDR3 totals 14 residues. CDR1 is SEHNR, CDR2 FQNEAQ, per germline (reference sequence). Here the CDR3 reads CASSLEGRDQPQHF.

The chain is built from TRBV7-9 and TRBJ2-7. The CDR3 runs to 13 residues. From germline, CDR1 is SEHNR and CDR2 FQNEAQ (reference sequence). The CDR3 protein is CASSRPDFTEQYF.

V is TRBV7-9 and J is TRBJ2-7. Germline CDR1 reads SEHNR; CDR2 reads FQNEAQ (reference sequence). The CDR3 runs to 16 residues. CDR3: CASSSDKAISSYEQYF.

V usage is TRBV5-1 and J usage is TRBJ2-2; TCRdb selects TRBD1, and the lack of DNA leaves this call unchecked. CDR3 length: 18 amino acids. From germline, CDR1 is SGHRS and CDR2 YFSETQ. The CDR3 here is CASSPPGTGDFPTGELFF. Supplemented by reference TRBV5-1 and TRBJ2-2, the full variable domain reads KAGVTQTPRYLIKTRGQQVTLSCSPISGHRSVSWYQQTPGQGLQFLFEYFSETQRNKGNFPGRFSGRQFSNSRSEMNVSTLELGDSALYLCASSPPGTGDFPTGELFFGEGSRLTVL.

The chain employs TRBV30 and TRBJ2-2; TCRdb reports TRBD1, a call that lacks DNA to check it against. The CDR3 has 13 residues. Germline CDR1 and CDR2: GTSNPN and SVGIG (reference sequence). The CDR3 loop reads CAWRGEGTGELFF.

The CDR3 sequence is CSADRGRGASTDTQYF. The J gene is TRBJ2-3, the V gene TRBV29-1; no DNA is available, so the TRBD1 call from TCRdb remains unchecked. CDR3 length equals 16 residues. CDR1 is SQVTM, CDR2 ANQGSEA, per germline.